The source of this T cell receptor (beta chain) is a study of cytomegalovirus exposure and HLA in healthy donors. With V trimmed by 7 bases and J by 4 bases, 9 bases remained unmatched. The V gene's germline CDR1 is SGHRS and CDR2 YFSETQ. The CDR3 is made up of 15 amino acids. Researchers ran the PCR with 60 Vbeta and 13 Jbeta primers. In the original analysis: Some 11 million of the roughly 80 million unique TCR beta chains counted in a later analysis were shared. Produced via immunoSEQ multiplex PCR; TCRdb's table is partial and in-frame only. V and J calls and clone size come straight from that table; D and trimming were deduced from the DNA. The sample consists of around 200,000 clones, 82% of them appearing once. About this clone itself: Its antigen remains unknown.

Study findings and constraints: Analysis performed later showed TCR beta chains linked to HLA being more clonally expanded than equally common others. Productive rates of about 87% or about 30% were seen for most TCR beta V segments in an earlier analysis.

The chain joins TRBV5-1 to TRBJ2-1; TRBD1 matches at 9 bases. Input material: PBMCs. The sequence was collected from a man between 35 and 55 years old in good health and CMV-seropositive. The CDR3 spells CASVPPGQGYNEQFF. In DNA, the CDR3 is TGCGCCAGCGTACCACCGGGACAGGGATACAATGAGCAGTTCTTC.